This TCR beta chain was recovered during a study of beta chain features in type 1 diabetes. Study conclusions and caveats: Fewer insertions but more deletions were seen at VDJ junctions in type 1 diabetes patients. Within the patient group, naive, central memory and Treg TCRB repertoires appeared more similar to each other than within healthy donors.

V lost 3 bases and J 1 base, leaving 5 bases between the germline ends. Germline V gene lookup returns CDR1 SGHRS and CDR2 YFSETQ. The CDR3 loop spans 13 amino acids. Comment on this clone: As yet, its antigen is unknown.

The sequenced template was cDNA made from the entire isolated RNA. Assay used: immunoSEQ multiplex PCR; TCRdb lists only in-frame clones, some missing. In the table there are roughly 250,000 clones, about 63% of which are singletons. The chain joins TRBV5-1 to TRBJ1-5, with D perhaps matching TRBD1 (5 bases). The specimen was naive CD4+ T cells from blood. The clonotype comes from a man aged 25-40 years in good health. The CDR3 here is CASSWDSNQPQHF. The CDR3 nucleotides read TGCGCCAGCAGCTGGGACAGCAATCAGCCCCAGCATTTT. Combining the CDR3 with reference TRBV5-1 and TRBJ1-5 gives the whole variable domain KAGVTQTPRYLIKTRGQQVTLSCSPISGHRSVSWYQQTPGQGLQFLFEYFSETQRNKGNFPGRFSGRQFSNSRSEMNVSTLELGDSALYLCASSWDSNQPQHFGDGTRLSIL.